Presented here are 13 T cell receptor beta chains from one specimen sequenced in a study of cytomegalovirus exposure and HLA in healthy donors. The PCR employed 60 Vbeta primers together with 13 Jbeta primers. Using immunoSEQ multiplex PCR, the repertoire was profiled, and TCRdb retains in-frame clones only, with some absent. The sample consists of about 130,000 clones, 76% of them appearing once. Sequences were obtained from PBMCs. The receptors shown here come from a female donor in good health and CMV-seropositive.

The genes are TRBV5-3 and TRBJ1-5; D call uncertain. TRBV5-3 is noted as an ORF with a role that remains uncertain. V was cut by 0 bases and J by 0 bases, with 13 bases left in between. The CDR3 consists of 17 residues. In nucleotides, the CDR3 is TGTGCCAGAAGCTTGGAGGTGAGGGCTTATAGCAATCAGCCCCAGCATTTT. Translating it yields CARSLEVRAYSNQPQHF.

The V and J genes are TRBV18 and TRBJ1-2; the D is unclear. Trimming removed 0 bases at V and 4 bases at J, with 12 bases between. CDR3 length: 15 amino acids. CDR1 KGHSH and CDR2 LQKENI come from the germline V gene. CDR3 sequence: CASSPPYEASYGYTF. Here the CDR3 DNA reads TGTGCCAGCTCACCACCGTACGAGGCCTCCTATGGCTACACCTTC.

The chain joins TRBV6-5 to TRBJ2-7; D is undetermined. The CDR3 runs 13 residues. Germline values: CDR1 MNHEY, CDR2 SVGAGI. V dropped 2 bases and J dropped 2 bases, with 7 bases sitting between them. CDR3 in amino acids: CASSYRETYEQYF. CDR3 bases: TGTGCCAGCAGTTACCGTGAGACCTACGAGCAGTACTTC.

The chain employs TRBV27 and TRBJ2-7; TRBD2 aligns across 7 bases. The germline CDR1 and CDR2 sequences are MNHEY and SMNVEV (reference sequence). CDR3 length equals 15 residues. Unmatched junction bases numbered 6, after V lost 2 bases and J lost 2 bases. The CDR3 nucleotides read TGTGCCAGCAGTTTAGGGGCTAGCGGCGCCTACGAGCAGTACTTC. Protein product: CASSLGASGAYEQYF.

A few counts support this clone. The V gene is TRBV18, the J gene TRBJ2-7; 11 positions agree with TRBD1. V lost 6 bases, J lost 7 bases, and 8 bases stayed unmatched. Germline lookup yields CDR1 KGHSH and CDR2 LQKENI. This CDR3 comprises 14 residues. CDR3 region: CASSPGTGGMEQYF. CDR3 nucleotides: TGTGCCAGCTCCCCCGGGACAGGGGGGATGGAGCAGTACTTC.

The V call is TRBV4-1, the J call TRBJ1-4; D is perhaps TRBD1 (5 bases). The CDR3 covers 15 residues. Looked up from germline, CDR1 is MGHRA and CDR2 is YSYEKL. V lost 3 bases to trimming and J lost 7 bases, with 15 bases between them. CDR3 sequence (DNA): TGCGCCAGCAGCCATCAGGGCGTCGCCTTTGAAAAACTGTTTTTT. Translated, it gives CASSHQGVAFEKLFF.

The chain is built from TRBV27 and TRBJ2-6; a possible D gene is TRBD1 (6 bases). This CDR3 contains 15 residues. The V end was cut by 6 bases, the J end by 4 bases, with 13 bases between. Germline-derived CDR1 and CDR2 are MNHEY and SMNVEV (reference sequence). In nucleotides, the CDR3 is TGTGCCAGCAGAATAGCAGGGGTCGGGGCCAACGTCCTGACTTTC. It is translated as CASRIAGVGANVLTF.

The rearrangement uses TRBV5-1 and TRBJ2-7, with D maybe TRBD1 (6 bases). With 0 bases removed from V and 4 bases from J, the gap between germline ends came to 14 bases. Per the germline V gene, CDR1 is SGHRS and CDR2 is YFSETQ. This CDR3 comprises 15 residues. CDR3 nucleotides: TGCGCCAGCAGCTTGGTCCAGGGGTTTGGTTACGAGCAGTACTTC. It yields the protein CASSLVQGFGYEQYF.

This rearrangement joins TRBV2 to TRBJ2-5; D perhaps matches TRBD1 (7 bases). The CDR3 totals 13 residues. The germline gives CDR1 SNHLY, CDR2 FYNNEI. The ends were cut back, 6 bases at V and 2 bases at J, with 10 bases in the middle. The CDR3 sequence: CASREGQQETQYF. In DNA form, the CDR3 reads TGTGCCAGCAGGGAGGGACAGCAAGAGACCCAGTACTTC. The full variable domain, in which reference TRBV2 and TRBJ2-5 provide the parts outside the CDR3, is EPEVTQTPSHQVTQMGQEVILRCVPISNHLYFYWYRQILGQKVEFLVSFYNNEISEKSEIFDDQFSVERPDGSNFTLKIRSTKLEDSAMYFCASREGQQETQYFGPGTRLLVL.

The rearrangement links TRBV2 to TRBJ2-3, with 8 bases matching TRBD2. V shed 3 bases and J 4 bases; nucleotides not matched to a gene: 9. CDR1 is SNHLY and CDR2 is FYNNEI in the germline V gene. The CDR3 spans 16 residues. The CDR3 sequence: CASSDGPGGGADTQYF. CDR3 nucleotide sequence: TGTGCCAGCAGTGATGGCCCGGGGGGGGGCGCAGATACGCAGTATTTT.

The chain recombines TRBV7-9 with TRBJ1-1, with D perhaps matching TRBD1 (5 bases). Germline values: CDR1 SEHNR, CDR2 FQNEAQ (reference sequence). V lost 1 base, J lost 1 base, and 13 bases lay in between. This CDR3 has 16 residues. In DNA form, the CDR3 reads TGTGCCAGCAGCTTAGGACCGGGACTGAGGAACACTGAAGCTTTCTTT. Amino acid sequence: CASSLGPGLRNTEAFF.

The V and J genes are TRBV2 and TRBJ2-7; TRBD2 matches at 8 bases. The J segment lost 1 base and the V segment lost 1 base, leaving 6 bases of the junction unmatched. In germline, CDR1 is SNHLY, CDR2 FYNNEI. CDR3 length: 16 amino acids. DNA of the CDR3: TGTGCCAGCAGTGAAGTCGGGACTAGGGTATCCTACGAGCAGTACTTC. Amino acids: CASSEVGTRVSYEQYF.

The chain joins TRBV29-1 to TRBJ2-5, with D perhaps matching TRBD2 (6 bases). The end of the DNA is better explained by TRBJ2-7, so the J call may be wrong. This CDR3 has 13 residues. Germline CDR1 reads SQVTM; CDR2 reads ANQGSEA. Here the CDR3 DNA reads TGCAGCGTTGAGGAGCGGGCTAGAGGCGAGCAGTACTTC. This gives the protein CSVEERARGEQYF.